The next 16 T cell receptor beta chains were all read from a single sample in a study of shared clonotypes between healthy human individuals. Data came from immunoSEQ multiplex PCR; TCRdb stores just in-frame clones and leaves some out. The sample holds 2.3 million or so clones, approximately 95% seen once. The sequencing input was naive CD4+ T cells from PBMCs. The subset: CD45RA+ positively selected. These receptors were taken from a man between 18 and 29 years old in good health. Some clones in this sample may be carry-over from other donors' samples.

This clone is a singleton in its sample. Other DNA sequences of this sample code for an identical CDR3. This rearrangement joins TRBV7-2 to TRBJ2-3; no clear D. V lost 0 bases and J 0 bases, leaving 4 bases between the germline ends. Germline V gene sequence: CDR1 SGHTA, CDR2 FQGNSA. This CDR3 is built from 14 residues. CDR3 DNA: TGTGCCAGCAGCTTAGCGTCAAGCACAGATACGCAGTATTTT. Translated, it gives CASSLASSTDTQYF.

This chain connects TRBV27 to TRBJ1-2, with D perhaps matching TRBD1 (5 bases). Between the trimmed V and J ends, which lost 4 bases and 4 bases, there was a span of 16 bases. This CDR3 is 15 amino acids long. Germline V CDR1 and CDR2: MNHEY, SMNVEV (reference sequence). CDR3 sequence: CASSWVGRRGYGYTF. As DNA, the CDR3 is TGTGCCAGCAGTTGGGTGGGGCGCCGGGGCTATGGCTACACCTTC.

This sequence joins TRBV5-1 and TRBJ1-3, with D unclear. The V and J ends lost 8 bases and 2 bases respectively, with 17 bases between them. The CDR3 is made up of 15 amino acids. CDR1 is SGHRS, CDR2 YFSETQ, per germline. The CDR3 nucleotides read TGCGCCAGTAGGGTTGGGTCTTTAACTGGAAACACCATATATTTT. As protein: CASRVGSLTGNTIYF.

The chain couples TRBV6-4 to TRBJ2-7; 7 nucleotides match TRBD1. Germline V lookup: CDR1 MRHNA, CDR2 SNTAGT. The CDR3 has 14 amino acids. With V trimmed by 8 bases and J by 5 bases, 12 bases remained unmatched. This CDR3 reads CASARGQGDDEQYF. In nucleotides, the CDR3 is TGTGCCAGCGCGAGGGGGCAGGGGGACGACGAGCAGTACTTC.

The rearrangement links TRBV9 to TRBJ1-3, with D tentatively TRBD1 (6 bases). Trimming cost V 3 bases and J 0 bases, with 19 bases left between them. CDR3 size: 18 residues. Per the germline V gene, CDR1 is SGDLS and CDR2 is YYNGEE. The CDR3 region is CASSGDWQGRSSGNTIYF. CDR3 sequence (DNA): TGTGCCAGCAGCGGAGACTGGCAGGGGCGAAGCTCTGGAAACACCATATATTTT.

The count of this clone is one. The chain recombines TRBV6-5 with TRBJ2-1; TRBD1 might be the D (5 bases). CDR1 and CDR2 from the germline V gene are MNHEY and SVGAGI. V dropped 6 bases and J dropped 9 bases, with 12 bases sitting between them. The length of the CDR3 is 12 residues. CDR3 in amino acids: CASRKPTGEQFF. The CDR3, as DNA: TGTGCCAGCAGAAAGCCAACAGGTGAGCAGTTCTTC.

This sequence joins TRBV6-6 and TRBJ2-7; TRBD2 aligns across 10 bases. J was trimmed by 6 bases and V by 0 bases; bases with no gene match: 5. Germline-derived CDR1 and CDR2 are MNHNY and SVGAGI (reference sequence). This CDR3 has 15 amino acids. Here the CDR3 reads CASSYSGLAAVEQYF. The CDR3, as DNA: TGTGCCAGCAGTTACTCTGGACTAGCGGCGGTCGAGCAGTACTTC.

V gene TRBV13 combines with J gene TRBJ1-3; the D is unclear. The CDR3 is 14 residues long. Germline-derived CDR1 and CDR2 are PRHDT and FYEKMQ (reference sequence). The V and J ends lost 4 bases and 4 bases respectively, with 11 bases between them. The CDR3 coding sequence is TGTGCCAGCAGCTCTCTAGGGCTCGGAAACACCATATATTTT. Protein sequence: CASSSLGLGNTIYF.

A note on this clone: This same CDR3 is encoded by further DNA sequences in the sample. This sequence joins TRBV6-5 and TRBJ1-1; D ambiguous. Germline lookup yields CDR1 MNHEY and CDR2 SVGAGI. Trimming stripped 2 bases from V and 0 bases from J, with 7 bases between. There are 14 residues in the CDR3. CDR3 DNA: TGTGCCAGCAGTTACGGCTCTCTGAACACTGAAGCTTTCTTT. Translation: CASSYGSLNTEAFF.

The rearrangement links TRBV2 to TRBJ2-7; TRBD2 matches 11 bases. This CDR3 contains 17 residues. V gave up 6 bases and J gave up 2 bases; unmatched junction bases: 12. The germline gives CDR1 SNHLY, CDR2 FYNNEI. In nucleotides, the CDR3 is TGTGCCAGCAGGTTCCGGTCCCTAGCGGGAGGTACCTACGAGCAGTACTTC. It translates to CASRFRSLAGGTYEQYF.

The chain employs TRBV7-8 and TRBJ2-1; 11 nucleotides line up with TRBD2. Germline V gene sequence: CDR1 SGHVS, CDR2 FQNEAQ. J lost 0 bases, V lost 8 bases, and 9 bases had no gene match. The length of the CDR3 is 17 residues. The CDR3 sequence is CASVLSGTSGSYNEQFF. For the CDR3, the DNA is TGTGCCAGCGTACTATCCGGGACTAGCGGCTCCTACAATGAGCAGTTCTTC.

The rearrangement joins TRBV29-1 to TRBJ2-4; no firm D call. The CDR3 spans 15 residues. Looked up from germline, CDR1 is SQVTM and CDR2 is ANQGSEA. V lost 7 bases, J lost 0 bases, and 16 bases lay in between. The CDR3 sequence: CSAESLGLAKNIQYF. DNA for the CDR3: TGCAGCGCCGAAAGTTTAGGGCTAGCCAAAAACATTCAGTACTTC.

The genes are TRBV5-1 and TRBJ1-3, with 7 nucleotides matching TRBD1. The V gene's germline CDR1 is SGHRS and CDR2 YFSETQ. The length of the CDR3 is 14 residues. V shed 4 bases and J 8 bases; nucleotides not matched to a gene: 9. CDR3 sequence reads: CASSPGQEGDTIYF. The CDR3 bases are TGCGCCAGCAGCCCCGGACAGGAGGGAGACACCATATATTTT.

V gene TRBV16 combines with J gene TRBJ2-7; D may be TRBD1 (6 bases). This CDR3 is 14 amino acids long. Germline CDR1 KGHSY, CDR2 FQNENV. Deletions cut 1 base from V and 1 base from J, with 8 bases between. For the CDR3, the DNA is TGTGCCAGCAGCCAATACGGACAGTCCTACGAGCAGTACTTC. As protein: CASSQYGQSYEQYF. The variable domain in full, with the rest retrieved from reference TRBV16 and TRBJ2-7, is GEEVAQTPKHLVRGEGQKAKLYCAPIKGHSYVFWYQQVLKNEFKFLISFQNENVFDETGMPKERFSAKCLPNSPCSLEIQATKLEDSAVYFCASSQYGQSYEQYFGPGTRLTVT.

The chain is built from TRBV5-1 and TRBJ1-5; 7 nucleotides line up with TRBD1. With V trimmed by 3 bases and J by 1 base, 10 bases remained unmatched. CDR1 is SGHRS and CDR2 is YFSETQ in the germline V gene. The CDR3 is 17 residues long. CDR3 coding DNA: TGCGCCAGCAGCTCCTCCCCGACAGGGAAGAGCAATCAGCCCCAGCATTTT. Translating gives CASSSSPTGKSNQPQHF.

This chain joins TRBV7-9 and TRBJ1-2; D is uncertain. Germline CDR1 is SEHNR and CDR2 is FQNEAQ (reference sequence). The V and J ends lost 2 bases and 0 bases respectively, with 10 bases between them. The CDR3 sequence is 15 residues long. CDR3 residues: CASSLWRASNYGYTF. In DNA, the CDR3 is TGTGCCAGCAGCTTATGGCGGGCTTCTAACTATGGCTACACCTTC.